This TCR beta chain comes out of a study of blood T cells in healthy people across ages. The study, taken as a whole, reports: From one million sequenced T cells, diversity estimates were lower bounds.

Alongside a J-beta primer mix, a sample-barcoded 5' primer served in a second PCR lasting about 7 to 11 cycles. Each of the cDNA molecules was tagged by a template-switch adaptor with 12 random nucleotides. Via MiXCR, TCRdb re-called the 5' RACE reads, giving one row per CDR3 protein. This sample has approximately 1,700,000 distinct CDR3 sequences, with roughly 43% found just once. This clonotype was detected a few times. Its specificity is not known. In germline, CDR1 is DFQATT, CDR2 SNEGSKA (reference sequence). This CDR3 has 14 residues. The V end lost 0 bases, the J end lost 12 bases, and 17 bases lay between the germline ends.

The clonotype comes from a human donor in good health. The rearrangement uses TRBV20-1 and TRBJ1-4; no clear D. Material for sequencing was blood. The CDR3 coding sequence is TGCAGTGCTAGAGAGGGAGATGGAAGTGCGCAACTGTTTTTT. Translation: CSAREGDGSAQLFF.